Below, 15 T cell receptor beta chains from the same sample are listed, as sequenced in a study of blood T cell repertoires in COVID-19. The data were produced by immunoSEQ multiplex PCR, yet TCRdb's version contains in-frame clones alone and is incomplete. In the table there are about 320,000 clones, 70% to 90% of which are singletons. Material for sequencing was peripheral blood. These receptors were obtained from a man aged 18 to 29 who had recovered from COVID-19.

This sequence joins TRBV5-6 and TRBJ2-2, with a weak D call TRBD2 (7 bases). Trimming removed 5 bases from V and 3 bases from J, with 14 bases in between. Looked up from germline, CDR1 is SGHDT and CDR2 is YYEEEE. The CDR3 spans 15 residues. CDR3 DNA: TGTGCCAGCAGTTCGCTGGGGGGGCACACCGGGGAGCTGTTTTTT. It is translated as CASSSLGGHTGELFF.

About this clone itself: This sample includes further DNA sequences coding for the same CDR3. The gene calls are TRBV5-1 and TRBJ2-1; a weak D match, TRBD1 (6 bases). There are 15 residues in the CDR3. V was pared by 4 bases and J by 0 bases, with 11 bases between. Germline V lookup: CDR1 SGHRS, CDR2 YFSETQ. The CDR3 reads CASSATGSSYNEQFF. Written as DNA, the CDR3 is TGCGCCAGCAGCGCCACAGGGAGCTCCTACAATGAGCAGTTCTTC.

The genes are TRBV13 and TRBJ2-7; 9 nucleotides agree with TRBD1. The germline V gene encodes CDR1 PRHDT and CDR2 FYEKMQ (reference sequence). The V segment lost 5 bases and the J segment 3 bases; nucleotides outside the gene matches: 5. The CDR3 sequence is 14 residues long. The CDR3 here is CASSLTTGGYEQYF. The CDR3 DNA follows: TGTGCCAGCAGCCTCACGACAGGGGGCTACGAGCAGTACTTC. Combining the CDR3 with reference TRBV13 and TRBJ2-7 gives the whole variable domain AAGVIQSPRHLIKEKRETATLKCYPIPRHDTVYWYQQGPGQDPQFLISFYEKMQSDKGSIPDRFSAQQFSDYHSELNMSSLELGDSALYFCASSLTTGGYEQYFGPGTRLTVT.

This clone appeared a single time. This chain uses TRBV7-9 with TRBJ1-1; D not resolved. The CDR3 has 13 residues. Between the trimmed V and J ends, which lost 6 bases and 5 bases, there was a span of 13 bases. Germline CDR1 and CDR2: SEHNR and FQNEAQ (reference sequence). CDR3 nucleotides: TGTGCCAGCAGTTCTTACATTCCTACTGAAGCTTTCTTT. Its protein product is CASSSYIPTEAFF.

This clone has more than one count but fewer than ten. CDR3 in amino acids: CASSELRDRDEQYF. Here the CDR3 DNA reads TGTGCCAGCAGTGAATTAAGGGACAGGGACGAGCAGTACTTC. The rearrangement uses TRBV6-1 and TRBJ2-7; 9 bases line up with TRBD1. The CDR3 length is 14 residues. Trimming removed 2 bases from V and 5 bases from J; junction bases left unmatched: 4. CDR1 MNHNS and CDR2 SASEGT come from the germline V gene.

The chain is built from TRBV27 and TRBJ2-3; 8 bases agree with TRBD1. This CDR3 has 14 amino acids. With V trimmed by 5 bases and J by 1 base, 2 bases remained unmatched. Germline V gene data show CDR1 as MNHEY and CDR2 as SMNVEV (reference sequence). For the CDR3, the DNA is TGTGCCAGCAGTCAGGGACAGGGCACAGATACGCAGTATTTT. Translating gives CASSQGQGTDTQYF.

The genes are TRBV19 and TRBJ2-7, with D unresolved. The CDR3 is 14 amino acids. V shed 1 base and J shed 3 bases, with 10 bases lying between them. Germline CDR1 and CDR2: LNHDA and SQIVND (reference sequence). Here the CDR3 reads CASSIVAPRYEQYF. The CDR3 DNA follows: TGTGCCAGTAGTATAGTGGCTCCTCGCTACGAGCAGTACTTC.

The V gene is TRBV27, the J gene TRBJ2-7, with 11 bases lining up with TRBD1. This CDR3 is 15 amino acids long. Germline values: CDR1 MNHEY, CDR2 SMNVEV (reference sequence). After removal of 4 bases from V and 5 bases from J, the junction contained 7 bases not matched to a gene. The CDR3 sequence: CASSSPGQGVDEQYF. CDR3 nucleotides: TGTGCCAGCAGTTCGCCGGGACAGGGGGTAGACGAGCAGTACTTC.

The gene calls are TRBV2 and TRBJ1-2; TRBD1 agrees at 7 bases. Germline V lookup: CDR1 SNHLY, CDR2 FYNNEI. CDR3 length equals 14 residues. V shed 6 bases and J 0 bases; nucleotides not matched to a gene: 4. CDR3 in DNA: TGTGCCAGCAGCGGGGACAGCTCTAACTATGGCTACACCTTC. It is translated as CASSGDSSNYGYTF. Full variable domain (remainder filled in from reference TRBV2 and TRBJ1-2): EPEVTQTPSHQVTQMGQEVILRCVPISNHLYFYWYRQILGQKVEFLVSFYNNEISEKSEIFDDQFSVERPDGSNFTLKIRSTKLEDSAMYFCASSGDSSNYGYTFGSGTRLTVV.

The rearrangement links TRBV19 to TRBJ2-7; 10 positions agree with TRBD2. The CDR3 totals 14 residues. The germline gives CDR1 LNHDA, CDR2 SQIVND (reference sequence). After removal of 6 bases from V and 4 bases from J, the junction contained 6 bases not matched to a gene. CDR3 nucleotides: TGTGCCAGTAGAGCAGCGGGAGGGCTTTACGAGCAGTACTTC. Encoded protein: CASRAAGGLYEQYF.

The V gene is TRBV5-1, the J gene TRBJ2-2, with D perhaps TRBD1 (6 bases). The CDR3 loop spans 15 amino acids. The V end was cut by 4 bases, the J end by 5 bases, with 15 bases between. Germline V CDR1 and CDR2: SGHRS, YFSETQ. The CDR3 protein is CASSRLQGDTGELFF. CDR3 in DNA: TGCGCCAGCAGCCGCCTACAGGGTGATACCGGGGAGCTGTTTTTT.

The chain recombines TRBV19 with TRBJ2-3, with TRBD1 as a possible D gene (7 bases). The V end lost 0 bases, the J end lost 2 bases, and 15 bases lay between the germline ends. This CDR3 has 17 amino acids. CDR1 and CDR2 from the germline V gene are LNHDA and SQIVND (reference sequence). The CDR3 DNA sequence: TGTGCCAGTAGTATAGATCGTAGCAGGGGGGACACAGATACGCAGTATTTT. Translated, it gives CASSIDRSRGDTDTQYF.

This chain connects TRBV19 to TRBJ2-1; 8 nucleotides align to TRBD1. V gave up 4 bases and J gave up 9 bases; unmatched junction bases: 8. Per the germline V gene, CDR1 is LNHDA and CDR2 is SQIVND (reference sequence). This CDR3 comprises 14 residues. CDR3 in amino acids: CASSKKTGVGEQFF. The CDR3 DNA follows: TGTGCCAGTAGTAAGAAGACAGGGGTGGGTGAGCAGTTCTTC.

The chain couples TRBV6-5 to TRBJ2-7, with 7 bases that match TRBD1. V gave up 0 bases and J gave up 4 bases; unmatched junction bases: 3. Germline CDR1 and CDR2: MNHEY and SVGAGI. The length of the CDR3 is 14 residues. The CDR3 nucleotides are TGTGCCAGCAGTTACTCCCCCAGGGGGTACGAGCAGTACTTC. Its protein is CASSYSPRGYEQYF.

In this sample, this clone turned up a few times. The V call is TRBV5-4, the J call TRBJ1-1, with 7 nucleotides matching TRBD1. CDR3 length equals 13 residues. The germline V gene has CDR1 SGHNT and CDR2 YYREEE (reference sequence). Trimming at V came to 5 bases and at J to 11 bases, leaving 12 bases not matched to a gene. CDR3 loop: CASSPTEGAEAFF. The CDR3 DNA reads TGTGCCAGCAGTCCTACCGAGGGGGCCGAGGCTTTCTTT.